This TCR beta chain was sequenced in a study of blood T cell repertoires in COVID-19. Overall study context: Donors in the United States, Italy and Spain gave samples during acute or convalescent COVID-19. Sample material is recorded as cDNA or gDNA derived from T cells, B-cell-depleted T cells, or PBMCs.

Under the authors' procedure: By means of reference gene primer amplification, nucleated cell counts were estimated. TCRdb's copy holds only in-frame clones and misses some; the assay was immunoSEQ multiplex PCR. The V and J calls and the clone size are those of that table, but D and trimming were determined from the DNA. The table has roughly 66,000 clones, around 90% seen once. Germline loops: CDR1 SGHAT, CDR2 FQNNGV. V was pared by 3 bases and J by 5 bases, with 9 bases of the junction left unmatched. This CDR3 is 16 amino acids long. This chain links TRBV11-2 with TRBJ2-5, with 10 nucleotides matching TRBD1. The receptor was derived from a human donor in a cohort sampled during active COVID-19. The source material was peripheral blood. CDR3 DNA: TGTGCCAGCAGCTTTATAGGGACAGGGGTCCTTGAGACCCAGTACTTC. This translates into CASSFIGTGVLETQYF. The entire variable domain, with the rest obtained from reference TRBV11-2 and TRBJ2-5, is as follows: EAGVAQSPRYKIIEKRQSVAFWCNPISGHATLYWYQQILGQGPKLLIQFQNNGVVDDSQLPKDRFSAERLKGVDSTLKIQPAKLEDSAVYLCASSFIGTGVLETQYFGPGTRLLVL.